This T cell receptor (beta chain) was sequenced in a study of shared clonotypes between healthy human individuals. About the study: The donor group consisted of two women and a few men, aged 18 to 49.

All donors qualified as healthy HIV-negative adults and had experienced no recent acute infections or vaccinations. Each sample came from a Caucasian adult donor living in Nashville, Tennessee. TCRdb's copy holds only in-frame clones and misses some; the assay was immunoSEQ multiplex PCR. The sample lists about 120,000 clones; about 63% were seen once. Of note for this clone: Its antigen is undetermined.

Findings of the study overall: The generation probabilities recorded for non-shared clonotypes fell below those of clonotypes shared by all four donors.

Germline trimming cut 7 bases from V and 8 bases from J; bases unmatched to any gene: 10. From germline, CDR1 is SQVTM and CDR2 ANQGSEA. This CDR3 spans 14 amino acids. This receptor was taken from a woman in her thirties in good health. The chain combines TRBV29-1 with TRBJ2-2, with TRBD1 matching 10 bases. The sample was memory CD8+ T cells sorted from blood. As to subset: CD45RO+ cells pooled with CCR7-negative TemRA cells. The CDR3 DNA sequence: TGCAGCGCGTCAGGACAGGGGGTACCGGGGGAGCTGTTTTTT. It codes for CSASGQGVPGELFF.